This T cell receptor (beta chain) derives from a study of T cells in narcolepsy. The CDR3 spans 16 residues. V gave up 3 bases and J gave up 7 bases, with 22 bases separating them. Germline V gives CDR1 SGHRS, CDR2 YFSETQ. The data were produced by immunoSEQ multiplex PCR, yet TCRdb's version contains in-frame clones alone and is incomplete. Here the sample spans some 35,000 clones, roughly four fifths being singletons. The TCR originated in a human donor in good health. The sample comprised memory (CD45RA-) CD4+ T cells from blood. The V and J genes are TRBV5-1 and TRBJ1-2, with D possibly being TRBD1 (6 bases). The CDR3: CASSSLQGAASRGYTF. The CDR3 DNA reads TGCGCCAGCAGCTCTTTACAGGGCGCCGCTTCTCGTGGCTACACCTTC.